The 16 T cell receptor beta chains presented below share a single source sample, sequenced in a study of blood T cell repertoires in COVID-19. Here immunoSEQ multiplex PCR was the method, and the copy in TCRdb shows in-frame clones only, minus some. This sample carries about 220,000 clones, 75% to 85% of them seen once, and the ten largest clones take roughly 5.5%. The sequencing input was peripheral blood. Source of these receptors: a woman aged 70-85 years with COVID-19, enrolled during active disease.

V is TRBV28 and J is TRBJ1-2; 11 bases line up with TRBD1. V trimming: 6 bases; J trimming: 8 bases; junction bases outside the gene matches: 11. Germline V gene lookup returns CDR1 MDHEN and CDR2 SYDVKM. There are 15 residues in the CDR3. The CDR3 sequence is CASSSRMGQGVGYTF. The DNA of the CDR3 is TGTGCCAGCAGCTCAAGAATGGGACAGGGGGTCGGCTACACCTTC.

The chain couples TRBV4-3 to TRBJ1-1; no clear D gene. The germline V gene encodes CDR1 LGHNA and CDR2 YSLEER. This CDR3 region has 14 residues. Deletions cut 3 bases from V and 1 base from J, with 9 bases between. The CDR3 nucleotides are TGCGCCAGCAGCCAGGCCCGTACGAACACTGAAGCTTTCTTT. Amino acid sequence: CASSQARTNTEAFF.

The chain joins TRBV6-1 to TRBJ2-7, with 7 bases identical to TRBD2. Germline values: CDR1 MNHNS, CDR2 SASEGT. The CDR3 runs to 14 residues. With V trimmed by 7 bases and J by 5 bases, 11 bases remained unmatched. For the CDR3, the DNA is TGTGCCAGCACCACCGGACTAGTCATACACGAGCAGTACTTC. Amino acid sequence: CASTTGLVIHEQYF.

The J gene is TRBJ2-7, the V gene TRBV7-6; the D gene is possibly TRBD2 (5 bases). Trimming left V 1 base short and J 3 bases short, with 19 bases between. The length of the CDR3 is 17 residues. CDR1 SGHVS and CDR2 FNYEAQ come from the germline V gene. The CDR3 loop is CASSLGPLTGNLYEQYF. The CDR3 nucleotides read TGTGCCAGCAGCTTAGGGCCCCTTACGGGGAACCTCTACGAGCAGTACTTC.

The rearrangement uses TRBV5-1 and TRBJ1-1; no clear D. This CDR3 region has 11 residues. The germline gives CDR1 SGHRS, CDR2 YFSETQ. Trimming took off 3 bases at V and 9 bases at J, with 9 bases between the two ends. The CDR3 sequence: CASSSGPKAFF. In DNA, the CDR3 is TGCGCCAGCAGCTCGGGTCCGAAAGCTTTCTTT.

The rearrangement joins TRBV27 to TRBJ2-7; D perhaps matches TRBD2 (6 bases). Trimming removed 6 bases from V and 6 bases from J, with 27 bases in between. The CDR3 is 17 residues long. Germline CDR1 reads MNHEY; CDR2 reads SMNVEV (reference sequence). In nucleotides, the CDR3 is TGTGCCAGCAGCCTACGTGAACCCGGGACTTCCCCCCGCGAGCAGTACTTC. It codes for CASSLREPGTSPREQYF.

This chain connects TRBV11-3 to TRBJ1-1, with a possible D match to TRBD1 (6 bases). The germline CDR1 and CDR2 sequences are SGHNT and YENEEA. This CDR3 is 13 amino acids long. V dropped 4 bases and J dropped 12 bases, with 18 bases sitting between them. CDR3 sequence (DNA): TGTGCCAGCAGCTCAACTGTCGGGACACTAACTTTCTTT. Translation gives CASSSTVGTLTFF.

V is TRBV4-3 and J is TRBJ1-2; unclear D gene. The CDR3 is made up of 15 amino acids. Germline V gene lookup returns CDR1 LGHNA and CDR2 YSLEER. With 4 bases removed from V and 8 bases from J, the gap between germline ends came to 20 bases. CDR3 protein: CASSPETEAFYGYTF. The CDR3 DNA follows: TGCGCCAGCAGCCCAGAGACGGAGGCATTCTACGGCTACACCTTC.

The genes are TRBV30 and TRBJ1-2; D possibly corresponds to TRBD1 (5 bases). Looked up from germline, CDR1 is GTSNPN and CDR2 is SVGIG (reference sequence). The length of the CDR3 is 17 residues. Trimming took 0 bases from V and 2 from J, leaving 19 bases between them. The CDR3 bases are TGTGCCTGGAGTGTACTTTCCCGACAGACAATCAACTATGGCTACACCTTC. It translates to CAWSVLSRQTINYGYTF.

A word on this clone: Other nucleotide sequences from this sample produce the same CDR3. The chain links TRBV2 to TRBJ2-7; D ambiguous. Deletions cut 3 bases from V and 1 base from J, with 4 bases between. Germline CDR1 is SNHLY and CDR2 is FYNNEI. The CDR3 consists of 12 residues. The CDR3 nucleotides read TGTGCCAGCAGTGAGACTTCCTACGAGCAGTACTTC. This gives the protein CASSETSYEQYF.

This chain joins TRBV5-5 and TRBJ2-5; D may be TRBD1 (5 bases). The germline V and J ends were trimmed by 4 bases and 0 bases, with 13 bases remaining between them. The CDR3 covers 15 residues. Germline CDR1 SGHKS, CDR2 YYEKEE (reference sequence). Here the CDR3 DNA reads TGTGCCAGCAGCCTATTGACAGCGTACCAAGAGACCCAGTACTTC. It encodes CASSLLTAYQETQYF.

This chain joins TRBV6-1 and TRBJ2-7; D unclear. The V gene's germline CDR1 is MNHNS and CDR2 SASEGT. With 3 bases removed from V and 0 bases from J, the gap between germline ends came to 9 bases. The CDR3 runs to 14 residues. CDR3 DNA: TGTGCCAGCAGTGATAACGGTCCCTCCTACGAGCAGTACTTC. It translates to CASSDNGPSYEQYF.

V is TRBV9 and J is TRBJ1-5; D not resolved. Between the trimmed V and J ends, which lost 0 bases and 4 bases, there was a span of 11 bases. Germline V lookup: CDR1 SGDLS, CDR2 YYNGEE. The CDR3 has 15 residues. The CDR3, as DNA: TGTGCCAGCAGCGTAGGGCAGGCGAAAAATCAGCCCCAGCATTTT. The encoded protein is CASSVGQAKNQPQHF.

The gene calls are TRBV5-6 and TRBJ1-4; D gene ambiguous. This CDR3 region has 16 residues. Trimming took 4 bases from V and 0 from J, leaving 13 bases between them. Germline CDR1 and CDR2: SGHDT and YYEEEE. Here the CDR3 reads CASSARAIATNEKLFF. The CDR3 DNA reads as TGTGCCAGCAGCGCTCGTGCTATTGCAACTAATGAAAAACTGTTTTTT.

This chain links TRBV2 with TRBJ1-2, with 7 bases identical to TRBD1. The V gene end was trimmed by 6 bases and the J gene end by 2 bases; junction bases not matched to a gene: 3. CDR3 length: 13 amino acids. Looked up from germline, CDR1 is SNHLY and CDR2 is FYNNEI. The CDR3: CASRGQTNYGYTF. CDR3 DNA: TGTGCCAGCAGGGGACAGACCAACTATGGCTACACCTTC.

The chain couples TRBV6-6 to TRBJ2-7, with D maybe TRBD1 (6 bases). The CDR3 covers 13 residues. Germline-derived CDR1 and CDR2 are MNHNY and SVGAGI (reference sequence). Trimming removed 10 bases at V and 4 bases at J, with 17 bases between. CDR3 nucleotides: TGTGCCACCCAGGGGCCACTCAGTTACGAGCAGTACTTC. Residues: CATQGPLSYEQYF.